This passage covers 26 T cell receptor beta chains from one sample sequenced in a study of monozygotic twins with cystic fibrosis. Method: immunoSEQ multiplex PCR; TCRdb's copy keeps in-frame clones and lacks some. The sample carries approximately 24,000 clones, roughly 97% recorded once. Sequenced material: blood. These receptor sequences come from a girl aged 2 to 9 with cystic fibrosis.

CDR3 amino acids: CASSQVSRDTQYF. CDR3 in DNA: TGCGCCAGCAGCCAAGTTTCTCGGGATACGCAGTATTTT. V is TRBV4-1 and J is TRBJ2-3; no definite D call. CDR1 MGHRA and CDR2 YSYEKL come from the germline V gene. V shed 1 base and J shed 6 bases, with 8 bases lying between them. The CDR3 extends over 13 amino acids.

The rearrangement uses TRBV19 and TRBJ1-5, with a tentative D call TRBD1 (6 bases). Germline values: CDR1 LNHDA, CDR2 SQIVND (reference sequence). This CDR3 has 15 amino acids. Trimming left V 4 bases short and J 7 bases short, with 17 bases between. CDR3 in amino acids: CASSRRRGWTQPQHF. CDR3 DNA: TGTGCCAGTAGTAGGAGGAGGGGGTGGACCCAGCCCCAGCATTTT.

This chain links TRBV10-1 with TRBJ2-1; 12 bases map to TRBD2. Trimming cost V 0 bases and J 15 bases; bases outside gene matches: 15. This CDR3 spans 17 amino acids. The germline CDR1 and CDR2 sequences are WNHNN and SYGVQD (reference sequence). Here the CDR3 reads CASSESTSGSRNSKRFF. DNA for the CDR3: TGCGCCAGCAGTGAGTCGACTAGCGGGAGTAGAAATTCCAAGCGGTTCTTC.

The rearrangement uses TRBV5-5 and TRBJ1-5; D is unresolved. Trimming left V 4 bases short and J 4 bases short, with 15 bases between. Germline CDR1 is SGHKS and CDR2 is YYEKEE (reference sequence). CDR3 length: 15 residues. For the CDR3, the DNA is TGTGCCAGCAGCCTTGCCGACCTCGGGAATCAGCCCCAGCATTTT. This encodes CASSLADLGNQPQHF.

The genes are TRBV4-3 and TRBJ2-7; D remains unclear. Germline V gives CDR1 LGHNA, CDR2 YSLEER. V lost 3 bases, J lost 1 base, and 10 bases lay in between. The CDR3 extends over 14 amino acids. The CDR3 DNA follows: TGCGCCAGCAGCCAGTCGGGCAGATCCTACGAGCAGTACTTC. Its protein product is CASSQSGRSYEQYF.

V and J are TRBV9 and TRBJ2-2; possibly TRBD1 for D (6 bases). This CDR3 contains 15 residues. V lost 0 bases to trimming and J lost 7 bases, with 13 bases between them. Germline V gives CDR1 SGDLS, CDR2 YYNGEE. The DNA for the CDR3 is TGTGCCAGCAGCGTAGTGGCAGGGGCCGGCGGGGAGCTGTTTTTT. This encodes CASSVVAGAGGELFF.

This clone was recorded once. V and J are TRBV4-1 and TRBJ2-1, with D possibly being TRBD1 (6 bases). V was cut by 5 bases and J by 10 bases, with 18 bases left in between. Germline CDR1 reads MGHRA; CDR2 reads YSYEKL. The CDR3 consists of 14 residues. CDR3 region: CASSLGAGVKEQFF. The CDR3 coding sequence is TGCGCCAGCAGCTTGGGGGCAGGGGTGAAAGAGCAGTTCTTC.

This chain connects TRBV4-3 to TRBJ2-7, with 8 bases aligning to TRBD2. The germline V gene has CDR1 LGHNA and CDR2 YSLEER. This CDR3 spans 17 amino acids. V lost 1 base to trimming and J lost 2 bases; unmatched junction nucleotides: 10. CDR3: CASSQGAGTRQTYEQYF. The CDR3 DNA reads TGCGCCAGCAGCCAAGGGGCCGGGACTAGACAAACCTACGAGCAGTACTTC.

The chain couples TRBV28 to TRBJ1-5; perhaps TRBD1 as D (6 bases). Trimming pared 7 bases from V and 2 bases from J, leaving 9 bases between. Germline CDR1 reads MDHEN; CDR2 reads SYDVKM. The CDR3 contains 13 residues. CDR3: CASNRQGNQPQHF. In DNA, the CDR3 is TGTGCCAGCAACCGACAGGGCAATCAGCCCCAGCATTTT.

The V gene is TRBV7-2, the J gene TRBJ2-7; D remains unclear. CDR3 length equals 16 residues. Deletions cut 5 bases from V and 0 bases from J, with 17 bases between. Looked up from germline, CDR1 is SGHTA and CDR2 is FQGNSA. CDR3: CASSLPPPGTSYEQYF. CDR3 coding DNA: TGTGCCAGCAGCCTTCCCCCCCCGGGTACCTCCTACGAGCAGTACTTC.

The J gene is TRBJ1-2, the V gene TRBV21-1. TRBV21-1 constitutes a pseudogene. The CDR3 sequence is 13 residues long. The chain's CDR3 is CASSKTVVYGYTF. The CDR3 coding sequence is TGTGCCAGCAGCAAAACTGTTGTCTATGGCTACACCTTC.

CDR3 sequence: CACGLLAVEQYF. The CDR3 DNA reads TGTGCCTGCGGACTACTGGCGGTCGAGCAGTACTTC. The chain is built from TRBV30 and TRBJ2-7; perhaps TRBD2 as D (6 bases). The CDR3 has 12 residues. V dropped 6 bases and J dropped 6 bases, with 15 bases sitting between them. Germline V lookup: CDR1 GTSNPN, CDR2 SVGIG (reference sequence).

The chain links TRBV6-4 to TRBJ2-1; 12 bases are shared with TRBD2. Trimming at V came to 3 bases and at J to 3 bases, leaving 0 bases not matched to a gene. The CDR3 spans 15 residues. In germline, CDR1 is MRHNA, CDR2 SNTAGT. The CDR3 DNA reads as TGTGCCAGCAGTGAACTAGCGGGAGGCTACAATGAGCAGTTCTTC. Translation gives CASSELAGGYNEQFF.

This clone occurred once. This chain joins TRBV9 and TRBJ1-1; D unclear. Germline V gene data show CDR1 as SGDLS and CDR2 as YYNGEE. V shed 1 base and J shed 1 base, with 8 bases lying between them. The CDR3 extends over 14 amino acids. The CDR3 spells CASSVSPGNTEAFF. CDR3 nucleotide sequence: TGTGCCAGCAGCGTATCGCCGGGGAACACTGAAGCTTTCTTT.

The CDR3 here is CASSLSGGNTEAFF. CDR3 DNA: TGTGCCAGCAGCTTATCTGGCGGGAACACTGAAGCTTTCTTT. The V and J genes are TRBV11-3 and TRBJ1-1; D is undetermined. Per germline, CDR1 SGHNT and CDR2 YENEEA. The CDR3 covers 14 residues. V was cut by 2 bases and J by 1 base, with 8 bases left in between.

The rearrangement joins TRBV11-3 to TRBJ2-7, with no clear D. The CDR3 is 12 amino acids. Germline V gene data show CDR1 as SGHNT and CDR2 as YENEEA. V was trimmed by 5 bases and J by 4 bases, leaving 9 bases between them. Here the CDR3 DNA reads TGTGCCAGCAGCGGGCCCCTTTACGAGCAGTACTTC. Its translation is CASSGPLYEQYF.

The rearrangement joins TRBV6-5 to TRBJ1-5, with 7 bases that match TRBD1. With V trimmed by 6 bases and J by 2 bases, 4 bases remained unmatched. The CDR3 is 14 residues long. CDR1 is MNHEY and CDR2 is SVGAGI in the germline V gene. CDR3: CASRATGGNQPQHF. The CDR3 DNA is TGTGCCAGCAGAGCTACAGGGGGCAATCAGCCCCAGCATTTT.

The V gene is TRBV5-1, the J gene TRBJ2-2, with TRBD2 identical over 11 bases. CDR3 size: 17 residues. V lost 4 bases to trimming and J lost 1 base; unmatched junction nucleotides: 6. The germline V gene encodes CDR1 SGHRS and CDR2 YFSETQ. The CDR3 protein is CASSPGLAAMNTGELFF. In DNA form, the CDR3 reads TGCGCCAGCAGCCCGGGACTAGCGGCAATGAACACCGGGGAGCTGTTTTTT.

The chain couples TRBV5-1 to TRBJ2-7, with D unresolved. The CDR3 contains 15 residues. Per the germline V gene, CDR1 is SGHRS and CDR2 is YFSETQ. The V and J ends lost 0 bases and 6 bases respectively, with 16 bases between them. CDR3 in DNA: TGCGCCAGCAGCTTGGACGGTTCAACTCGAGGCGAGCAGTACTTC. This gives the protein CASSLDGSTRGEQYF. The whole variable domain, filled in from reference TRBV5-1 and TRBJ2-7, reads KAGVTQTPRYLIKTRGQQVTLSCSPISGHRSVSWYQQTPGQGLQFLFEYFSETQRNKGNFPGRFSGRQFSNSRSEMNVSTLELGDSALYLCASSLDGSTRGEQYFGPGTRLTVT.

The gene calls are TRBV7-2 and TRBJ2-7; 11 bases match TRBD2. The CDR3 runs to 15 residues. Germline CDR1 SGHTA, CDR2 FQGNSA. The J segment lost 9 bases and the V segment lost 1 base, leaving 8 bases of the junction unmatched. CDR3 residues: CASSLDASGGIGQYF. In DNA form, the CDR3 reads TGTGCCAGCAGCTTAGACGCTAGCGGGGGGATAGGGCAGTACTTC.

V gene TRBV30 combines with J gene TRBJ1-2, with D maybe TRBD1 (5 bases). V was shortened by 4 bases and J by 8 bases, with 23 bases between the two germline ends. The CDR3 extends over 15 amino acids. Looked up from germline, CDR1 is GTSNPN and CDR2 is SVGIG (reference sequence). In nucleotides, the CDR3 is TGTGCCTGGACCCCCCTGGGTCAGGGAGTGTACGGCTACACCTTC. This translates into CAWTPLGQGVYGYTF.

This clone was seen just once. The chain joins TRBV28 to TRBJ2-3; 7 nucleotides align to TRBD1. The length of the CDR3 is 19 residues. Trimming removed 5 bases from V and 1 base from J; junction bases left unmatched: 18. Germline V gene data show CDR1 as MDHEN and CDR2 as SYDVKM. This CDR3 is CASSTPTAGVGGRTDTQYF. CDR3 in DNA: TGTGCCAGCAGTACCCCGACCGCAGGGGTAGGGGGCCGCACAGATACGCAGTATTTT.

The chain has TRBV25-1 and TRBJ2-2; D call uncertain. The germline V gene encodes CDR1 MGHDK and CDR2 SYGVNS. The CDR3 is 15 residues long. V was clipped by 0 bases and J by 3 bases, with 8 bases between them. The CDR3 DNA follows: TGTGCCAGCAGTGAATACTCGAGACACACCGGGGAGCTGTTTTTT. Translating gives CASSEYSRHTGELFF.

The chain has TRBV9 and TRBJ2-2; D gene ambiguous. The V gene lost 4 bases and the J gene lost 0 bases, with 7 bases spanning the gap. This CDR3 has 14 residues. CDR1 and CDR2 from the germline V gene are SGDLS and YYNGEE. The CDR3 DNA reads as TGTGCCAGCAGCCGAGGAGCGAACACCGGGGAGCTGTTTTTT. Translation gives CASSRGANTGELFF.

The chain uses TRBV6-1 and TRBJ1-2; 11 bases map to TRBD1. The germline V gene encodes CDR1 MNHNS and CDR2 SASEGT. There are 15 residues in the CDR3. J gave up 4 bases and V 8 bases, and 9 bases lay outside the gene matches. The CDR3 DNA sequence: TGTGCCAGCGCTACCGGGACAGGGGGGAGCTATGGCTACACCTTC. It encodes CASATGTGGSYGYTF.

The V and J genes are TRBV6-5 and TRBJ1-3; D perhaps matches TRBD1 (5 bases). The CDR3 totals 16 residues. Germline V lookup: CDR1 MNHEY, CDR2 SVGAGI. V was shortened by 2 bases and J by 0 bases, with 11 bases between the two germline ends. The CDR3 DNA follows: TGTGCCAGCAGTTACGGGGGACTCCGCTCTGGAAACACCATATATTTT. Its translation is CASSYGGLRSGNTIYF.